A single sample gave rise to the 22 T cell receptor beta chains below, sequenced in a study of T-cell reconstitution after alpha-beta-depleted transplantation in children. The TCRbeta library was prepared with unique molecular identifiers. TCRdb re-analysed the PCR reads in MiXCR, keeping a single row per CDR3 protein. This table has about 540,000 distinct CDR3 sequences, roughly a quarter appearing once. Here the sequenced sample was PBMCs, taken before TCRalphabeta/CD19-depleted stem cell transplant. The receptor source for this set is a boy under three years old with Wiskott-Aldrich syndrome, due to receive a stem cell transplant.

The sample holds a few counts of this clonotype. The rearrangement uses TRBV12-3 or TRBV12-4 and TRBJ1-1; the match to TRBD1 covers 8 bases. The CDR3 runs to 14 residues. V lost 6 bases to trimming and J lost 5 bases; unmatched junction nucleotides: 8. The CDR3 DNA is TGTGCCAGCAGCCCCAGGGACAGGCTAACTGAAGCTTTCTTT. As protein: CASSPRDRLTEAFF.

This clonotype came up a few times. The rearrangement uses TRBV24-1 and TRBJ2-5; D possibly matches TRBD1 or TRBD2 (6 bases each). The CDR3 runs 14 residues. V lost 6 bases to trimming and J lost 5 bases, with 15 bases between them. The germline V gene has CDR1 KGHDR and CDR2 SFDVKD. CDR3 amino acids: CATSSGAPGETQYF. The CDR3 DNA sequence: TGTGCCACCAGTTCGGGGGCTCCGGGGGAGACCCAGTACTTC.

The rearrangement joins TRBV13 to TRBJ2-7, with 14 positions matching TRBD2. V shed 4 bases and J 5 bases; nucleotides not matched to a gene: 4. The CDR3 has 15 amino acids. CDR1 PRHDT and CDR2 FYEKMQ come from the germline V gene (reference sequence). The DNA for the CDR3 is TGTGCCAGCAGCTCGGGACTAGCGGGAGATCACGAGCAGTACTTC. Its translation is CASSSGLAGDHEQYF.

This sequence joins TRBV29-1 and TRBJ2-1, with D perhaps TRBD2 (6 bases). The CDR3 extends over 14 amino acids. The V and J ends lost 3 bases and 6 bases respectively, with 15 bases between them. The germline CDR1 and CDR2 sequences are SQVTM and ANQGSEA. The CDR3 nucleotides read TGCAGCGTTGACGGGACTGTCGATAGCAATGAGCAGTTCTTC. Translation: CSVDGTVDSNEQFF.

This chain links TRBV18 with TRBJ2-7; D assignment may be TRBD1 or TRBD2 (5 bases each). The CDR3 consists of 14 residues. CDR1 and CDR2 (germline): KGHSH, LQKENI. The V and J ends lost 2 bases and 0 bases respectively, with 8 bases between them. The DNA for the CDR3 is TGTGCCAGCTCACCAACGAGGGGCTCCTACGAGCAGTACTTC. This sequence encodes CASSPTRGSYEQYF.

This clonotype was counted only a few times. The chain joins TRBV7-3 to TRBJ1-1; no clear D. The V gene lost 8 bases and the J gene lost 0 bases, with 16 bases spanning the gap. Germline V gene data show CDR1 as SGHTA and CDR2 as FQGTGA. CDR3 length equals 15 residues. This CDR3 reads CASSRGTTLNTEAFF. CDR3 DNA: TGTGCCAGCTCCCGGGGAACAACTCTGAACACTGAAGCTTTCTTT.

This clonotype has a count of ten or more. Here the CDR3 DNA reads TGTGCCAGCAGCCTGGATGGGAGTAGCAATCAGCCCCAGCATTTT. As protein: CASSLDGSSNQPQHF. The J gene is TRBJ1-5, the V gene TRBV5-8, with D hard to call. Trimming removed 4 bases from V and 0 bases from J, with 11 bases in between. CDR1 is SGHTS and CDR2 is YDEGEE in the germline V gene. The CDR3 covers 15 residues.

The chain couples TRBV10-3 to TRBJ2-6; no definite D call. V lost 0 bases to trimming and J lost 0 bases, with 3 bases between them. The germline V gene encodes CDR1 ENHRY and CDR2 SYGVKD. CDR3 length equals 15 residues. This chain's CDR3 is CAISESNSGANVLTF. CDR3 DNA: TGTGCCATCAGTGAGTCGAACTCTGGGGCCAACGTCCTGACTTTC.

The V call is TRBV5-1, the J call TRBJ1-5; tentative D call: TRBD1 (6 bases). Germline CDR1 and CDR2: SGHRS and YFSETQ. V was pared by 4 bases and J by 3 bases, with 8 bases between. CDR3 size: 13 residues. In DNA form, the CDR3 reads TGCGCCAGCAGCCGGGACACCAATCAGCCCCAGCATTTT. Its translation: CASSRDTNQPQHF.

The rearrangement joins TRBV18 to TRBJ1-1; 12 bases align to TRBD1. The CDR3 sequence is 16 residues long. Per germline, CDR1 KGHSH and CDR2 LQKENI. Trimming removed 3 bases from V and 0 bases from J; junction bases left unmatched: 2. CDR3 protein: CASSPGTGGLNTEAFF. CDR3 bases: TGTGCCAGCTCACCTGGGACAGGGGGCTTGAACACTGAAGCTTTCTTT.

This clonotype was seen only a few times. The gene calls are TRBV28 and TRBJ1-5; D uncertain. From germline, CDR1 is MDHEN and CDR2 SYDVKM. Trimming took 5 bases from V and 2 from J, leaving 16 bases between them. This CDR3 comprises 16 residues. In nucleotides, the CDR3 is TGTGCCAGCAGTCCCTGGAGGGCGGCGGGCAATCAGCCCCAGCATTTT. It translates to CASSPWRAAGNQPQHF. The whole variable domain, filled in from reference TRBV28 and TRBJ1-5, reads DVKVTQSSRYLVKRTGEKVFLECVQDMDHENMFWYRQDPGLGLRLIYFSYDVKMKEKGDIPEGYSVSREKKERFSLILESASTNQTSMYLCASSPWRAAGNQPQHFGDGTRLSIL.

This clonotype has just a few counts. The chain couples TRBV4-1 to TRBJ2-7, with 8 bases that match TRBD1. Germline V gene sequence: CDR1 MGHRA, CDR2 YSYEKL. Unmatched junction bases numbered 8, after V lost 0 bases and J lost 4 bases. This CDR3 region has 16 residues. The CDR3 loop reads CASSQDRAGGRYEQYF. The CDR3 nucleotides are TGCGCCAGCAGCCAAGACAGGGCAGGGGGCCGGTACGAGCAGTACTTC.

This chain connects TRBV5-1 to TRBJ2-2; 10 positions agree with TRBD2. Germline trimming cut 2 bases from V and 0 bases from J; bases unmatched to any gene: 7. Germline CDR1 reads SGHRS; CDR2 reads YFSETQ. The CDR3 totals 18 residues. CDR3 sequence reads: CASSLAGGPIPNTGELFF. For the CDR3, the DNA is TGCGCCAGCAGCTTAGCGGGAGGGCCGATTCCGAACACCGGGGAGCTGTTTTTT.

This clonotype occurred a few times. The V gene is TRBV6-5, the J gene TRBJ2-5; TRBD2 agrees at 8 bases. There are 14 residues in the CDR3. V gave up 9 bases and J gave up 0 bases; unmatched junction bases: 6. Germline values: CDR1 MNHEY, CDR2 SVGAGI. CDR3 DNA sequence: TGTGCCAGTTCTTATAGCGGGGACCAAGAGACCCAGTACTTC. Amino acid sequence: CASSYSGDQETQYF.

This CDR3 is CASSFHPSEQYF. The DNA of the CDR3 is TGTGCCAGCAGTTTTCACCCCTCCGAGCAGTACTTC. The chain recombines TRBV12-3 or TRBV12-4 with TRBJ2-7; no firm D call. The CDR3 sequence is 12 residues long. V was cut by 3 bases and J by 6 bases, with 9 bases left in between.

This clonotype was seen only a few times. The chain joins TRBV20-1 to TRBJ1-1, with no clear D. CDR3 length equals 13 residues. V was pared by 0 bases and J by 2 bases, with 7 bases between. The V gene's germline CDR1 is DFQATT and CDR2 SNEGSKA (reference sequence). In DNA, the CDR3 is TGCAGTGCTAGAGATCCTGGCAACACTGAAGCTTTCTTT. As protein: CSARDPGNTEAFF.

This clonotype occurred many times. The chain recombines TRBV29-1 with TRBJ2-4, with TRBD1 matching 8 bases. Germline trimming cut 6 bases from V and 6 bases from J; bases unmatched to any gene: 10. Germline V lookup: CDR1 SQVTM, CDR2 ANQGSEA. The CDR3 has 14 amino acids. This CDR3 is CSVLGQGVLNIQYF. The CDR3 DNA sequence: TGCAGCGTCCTCGGACAGGGAGTCCTAAACATTCAGTACTTC.

The chain is built from TRBV6-1 and TRBJ1-1; TRBD1 is a possible D gene (5 bases). This CDR3 region has 15 residues. Germline CDR1 reads MNHNS; CDR2 reads SASEGT. Trimming took off 4 bases at V and 2 bases at J, with 14 bases between the two ends. Here the CDR3 reads CASSVGGGRNTEAFF. DNA for the CDR3: TGTGCCAGCAGTGTTGGTGGGGGTCGCAACACTGAAGCTTTCTTT.

The V and J genes are TRBV12-3 or TRBV12-4 and TRBJ1-4, with D perhaps matching TRBD1 (6 bases). The CDR3 extends over 14 amino acids. V lost 5 bases to trimming and J lost 7 bases, with 14 bases between them. The CDR3 protein is CASSDVGDTEKLFF. The CDR3 DNA follows: TGTGCCAGCAGTGACGTCGGGGACACTGAAAAACTGTTTTTT.

The sample holds a few counts of this clonotype. The rearrangement joins TRBV12-3 or TRBV12-4 to TRBJ1-1; weak D call: TRBD1 (5 bases). V dropped 4 bases and J dropped 1 base, with 10 bases sitting between them. The CDR3 has 14 residues. CDR3 amino acids: CASSWRQPNTEAFF. The CDR3 DNA is TGTGCCAGCAGTTGGAGACAGCCGAACACTGAAGCTTTCTTT.

This clonotype appeared a few times. The rearrangement joins TRBV5-1 to TRBJ2-7; D might be TRBD1 (6 bases). Trimming shortened V by 2 bases and J by 7 bases, and 13 bases separated the two germline ends. CDR1 is SGHRS and CDR2 is YFSETQ in the germline V gene. The CDR3 has 13 residues. As DNA, the CDR3 is TGCGCCAGCAGCTTCCGACAGGAGCTGGAGCAGTACTTC. This encodes CASSFRQELEQYF.

The V and J genes are TRBV28 and TRBJ2-1, with 8 bases aligning to TRBD1. The CDR3 has 13 residues. The V and J ends lost 5 bases and 8 bases, in that order; junction bases with no gene match: 5. CDR1 MDHEN and CDR2 SYDVKM come from the germline V gene. The CDR3 DNA reads TGTGCCAGCAGTCGACAGGGGATGGATGAGCAGTTCTTC. Encoded protein: CASSRQGMDEQFF.